The 31 T cell receptor beta chains reported below all come from one sample, sequenced in a study of radiotherapy plus CTLA-4 blockade in lung cancer. Data came from immunoSEQ multiplex PCR; TCRdb stores just in-frame clones and leaves some out. The sample carries 80,000 to 100,000 clones, roughly 79% recorded once. Sequencing was performed on peripheral blood, taken from a patient treated with radiotherapy plus ipilimumab. The receptors derive from a human donor with non-small cell lung cancer who had a partial response to radiotherapy plus ipilimumab. Some clones in this sample may be carry-over from other donors' samples.

The chain couples TRBV28 to TRBJ1-2, with D possibly TRBD1 on 5 matching bases. The CDR3 contains 13 residues. The V end lost 4 bases, the J end lost 7 bases, and 13 bases lay between the germline ends. Germline loops: CDR1 MDHEN, CDR2 SYDVKM. CDR3 amino acids: CASSWQGGPGYTF. Written as DNA, the CDR3 is TGTGCCAGCAGTTGGCAGGGTGGGCCTGGCTACACCTTC.

This clone has a handful of counts. V usage is TRBV7-9 and J usage is TRBJ1-1; a possible D gene is TRBD1 (6 bases). Trimming left V 5 bases short and J 1 base short, with 11 bases between. CDR1 is SEHNR and CDR2 is FQNEAQ in the germline V gene (reference sequence). CDR3 size: 14 residues. The CDR3 DNA sequence: TGTGCCAGCAGCCGACAGGCCGCGAACACTGAAGCTTTCTTT. Protein: CASSRQAANTEAFF.

Turning to this clone: An end of the junction does not agree with germline; a read error may underlie this. Other nucleotide sequences from this sample produce the same CDR3. This chain connects TRBV18 to TRBJ1-5, with D uncertain. Germline CDR1 is KGHSH and CDR2 is LQKENI. The CDR3 loop spans 14 amino acids. In nucleotides, the CDR3 is TGTGCCAGCTCACAGGCGGATAGCAATCAGCCCCAACATTTT. This encodes CASSQADSNQPQHF. The full variable domain, in which reference TRBV18 and TRBJ1-5 provide the parts outside the CDR3, is NAGVMQNPRHLVRRRGQEARLRCSPMKGHSHVYWYRQLPEEGLKFMVYLQKENIIDESGMPKERFSAEFPKEGPSILRIQQVVRGDSAAYFCASSQADSNQPQHFGDGTRLSIL.

This rearrangement joins TRBV5-1 to TRBJ2-2; 7 positions match TRBD2. V lost 2 bases, J lost 8 bases, and 6 bases stayed unmatched. Per the germline V gene, CDR1 is SGHRS and CDR2 is YFSETQ. CDR3 size: 14 residues. The CDR3 region has the DNA TGCGCCAGCAGCTTTGGGAGGGCCGGTGGGGAGCTGTTTTTT. This codes for CASSFGRAGGELFF. The full variable domain, in which reference TRBV5-1 and TRBJ2-2 provide the parts outside the CDR3, is KAGVTQTPRYLIKTRGQQVTLSCSPISGHRSVSWYQQTPGQGLQFLFEYFSETQRNKGNFPGRFSGRQFSNSRSEMNVSTLELGDSALYLCASSFGRAGGELFFGEGSRLTVL.

The chain is built from TRBV6-1 and TRBJ2-1; 10 bases are a match to TRBD2. V was clipped by 2 bases and J by 4 bases; unmatched bases: 2. Per germline, CDR1 MNHNS and CDR2 SASEGT. There are 15 residues in the CDR3. The CDR3 nucleotides are TGTGCCAGCAGTGAAAGCGGGGGGGTTTACAATGAGCAGTTCTTC. It translates to CASSESGGVYNEQFF.

The chain employs TRBV5-6 and TRBJ2-1, with 14 bases aligning to TRBD2. Germline assignment: CDR1 SGHDT and CDR2 YYEEEE. The CDR3 is 16 amino acids. Unmatched junction bases numbered 5, after V lost 4 bases and J lost 5 bases. The CDR3 is CASSPWGLAGDNEQFF. In nucleotides, the CDR3 is TGTGCCAGCAGCCCTTGGGGACTAGCGGGGGACAATGAGCAGTTCTTC.

The J gene is TRBJ2-5, the V gene TRBV6-7, with 16 bases aligning to TRBD2. TRBV6-7 is assigned to the ORF class and has an uncertain function. The CDR3 consists of 19 residues. V lost 0 bases and J lost 4; bases outside the gene matches: 8. The CDR3 is CASSYSGTSGGGRGETQYF. The CDR3 bases are TGTGCCAGCAGTTACTCGGGGACTAGCGGGGGGGGACGAGGAGAGACCCAGTACTTC.

The DNA for the CDR3 is TGTGCCAGCAGTTTATGGGGACTAGCGGGGGGGCATGGGGGAGATACGCAGTATTTT. This codes for CASSLWGLAGGHGGDTQYF. The V and J genes are TRBV27 and TRBJ2-3, with 16 bases fitting TRBD2. V lost 1 base to trimming and J lost 5 bases; unmatched junction nucleotides: 9. The CDR3 totals 19 residues. CDR1 is MNHEY, CDR2 SMNVEV, per germline (reference sequence).

The genes are TRBV11-2 and TRBJ2-3, with TRBD1 as a possible D gene (5 bases). V lost 0 bases and J 7 bases, leaving 11 bases between the germline ends. Germline V gene sequence: CDR1 SGHAT, CDR2 FQNNGV. This CDR3 spans 14 amino acids. As DNA, the CDR3 is TGTGCCAGCAGCTTAGATGGGGCGAGGAATACGCAGTATTTT. Translated, it gives CASSLDGARNTQYF.

The chain uses TRBV6-6 and TRBJ2-2, with D tentatively TRBD1 (6 bases). CDR3 length equals 14 residues. Germline CDR1 is MNHNY and CDR2 is SVGAGI (reference sequence). V was cut by 8 bases and J by 1 base, with 11 bases left in between. CDR3 residues: CASRTERNTGELFF. Here the CDR3 DNA reads TGTGCCAGCCGGACAGAGAGGAACACCGGGGAGCTGTTTTTT.

A remark on this clone: This same CDR3 is encoded by further DNA sequences in the sample. The chain couples TRBV27 to TRBJ2-1, with 7 positions matching TRBD2. The CDR3 extends over 16 amino acids. V lost 8 bases and J lost 8; bases outside the gene matches: 18. The germline V gene has CDR1 MNHEY and CDR2 SMNVEV (reference sequence). CDR3 in DNA: TGTGCCAGCCGTTCCTCGCGGACTAGTTTTCGGGATGAGCAGTTCTTC. It encodes CASRSSRTSFRDEQFF.

The V call is TRBV7-3, the J call TRBJ2-2; no clear D gene. The V end was cut by 5 bases, the J end by 5 bases, with 9 bases between. Germline CDR1 reads SGHTA; CDR2 reads FQGTGA. The CDR3 covers 13 residues. The CDR3 region is CASSHTVTGELFF. CDR3 bases: TGTGCCAGCAGCCACACCGTTACCGGGGAGCTGTTTTTT.

This chain uses TRBV28 with TRBJ2-7; possibly TRBD1 for D (6 bases). V was clipped by 3 bases and J by 5 bases, with 11 bases between them. CDR1 is MDHEN, CDR2 SYDVKM, per germline. This CDR3 is 13 amino acids long. In nucleotides, the CDR3 is TGTGCCAGCAGTTTCCCAGGGGTGGACGAGCAGTACTTC. Residues: CASSFPGVDEQYF.

The table lists this clone with a few counts. V and J are TRBV4-2 and TRBJ2-5, with TRBD2 matching over 7 bases. Unmatched junction bases numbered 18, after V lost 0 bases and J lost 5 bases. The CDR3 is made up of 19 amino acids. CDR1 is LGHNA, CDR2 YNFKEQ, per germline. The CDR3 DNA follows: TGTGCCAGCAGCCAAGATTTCGTAATGTCGGCGGGGCGGGGGGAGACCCAGTACTTC. It specifies CASSQDFVMSAGRGETQYF.

The rearrangement joins TRBV7-6 to TRBJ2-5; TRBD1 agrees at 8 bases. Judging by the DNA end, TRBJ2-7 fits better; the J call may be wrong. The CDR3 is 15 amino acids. The germline V gene has CDR1 SGHVS and CDR2 FNYEAQ. CDR3 amino acids: CASSSYGGTGYEQYF. The CDR3 DNA sequence: TGTGCCAGCAGCTCTTATGGGGGGACAGGCTACGAGCAGTACTTC.

The rearrangement links TRBV11-3 to TRBJ2-5, with TRBD1 identical over 7 bases. The germline gives CDR1 SGHNT, CDR2 YENEEA. The V and J ends lost 6 bases and 3 bases, in that order; junction bases with no gene match: 4. This CDR3 spans 13 amino acids. The CDR3 DNA follows: TGTGCCAGCAGACCCACAGGGGAAGAGACCCAGTACTTC. Amino acid sequence: CASRPTGEETQYF.

The J gene is TRBJ1-1, the V gene TRBV7-8; TRBD1 aligns across 9 bases. CDR1 SGHVS and CDR2 FQNEAQ come from the germline V gene. The CDR3 extends over 14 amino acids. Trimming took 5 bases from V and 7 from J; bases not matched to a gene: 8. CDR3 residues: CASSRTGTGFEAFF. CDR3 bases: TGTGCCAGCAGCAGAACCGGGACAGGGTTTGAAGCTTTCTTT.

The table lists this clone with a few counts. DNA of the CDR3: TGTGCCAGCAGCCAAGACGCGGGACTAGCCTACGAGCAGTACTTC. Its protein is CASSQDAGLAYEQYF. The rearrangement uses TRBV14 and TRBJ2-7, with 8 positions matching TRBD2. With 0 bases clipped from V and 2 bases from J, the junction kept 3 bases outside the gene matches. This CDR3 spans 15 amino acids. CDR1 is SGHDN and CDR2 is FVKESK in the germline V gene.

This clone has only a few counts. The rearrangement links TRBV6-5 to TRBJ2-3; D perhaps matches TRBD1 (5 bases). The germline CDR1 and CDR2 sequences are MNHEY and SVGAGI. This CDR3 is built from 12 residues. V lost 4 bases and J lost 3, with 5 bases in between. The CDR3 loop is CASSSGTDTQYF. The CDR3 DNA is TGTGCCAGCAGTTCAGGGACAGATACGCAGTATTTT.

The chain uses TRBV19 and TRBJ2-1, with D maybe TRBD1 (6 bases). The CDR3 covers 13 residues. With 1 base removed from V and 8 bases from J, the gap between germline ends came to 9 bases. Germline V gene lookup returns CDR1 LNHDA and CDR2 SQIVND (reference sequence). The CDR3 protein is CASSIVRGYEQFF. The CDR3 DNA reads TGTGCCAGTAGTATAGTTAGGGGGTATGAGCAGTTCTTC.

The chain recombines TRBV28 with TRBJ2-7; D gene ambiguous. Deletions cut 1 base from V and 4 bases from J, with 17 bases between. The germline V gene has CDR1 MDHEN and CDR2 SYDVKM. This CDR3 spans 16 amino acids. The CDR3 spells CASSLLQPSVLYEQYF. Here the CDR3 DNA reads TGTGCCAGCAGTTTATTGCAGCCTAGTGTCCTTTACGAGCAGTACTTC.

Worth noting for this clone: Other DNA sequences within the sample encode an identical CDR3. The gene calls are TRBV6-5 and TRBJ2-4, with D possibly TRBD2 on 5 matching bases. Deletions cut 0 bases from V and 1 base from J, with 7 bases between. CDR3 length: 15 amino acids. CDR1 is MNHEY, CDR2 SVGAGI, per germline. CDR3 amino acids: CASSYSRGAKNIQYF. DNA of the CDR3: TGTGCCAGCAGTTACTCGAGAGGGGCCAAAAACATTCAGTACTTC.

This chain links TRBV7-8 with TRBJ1-3, with a possible D match to TRBD1 (5 bases). V was shortened by 4 bases and J by 7 bases, with 11 bases between the two germline ends. The germline V gene has CDR1 SGHVS and CDR2 FQNEAQ. The CDR3 contains 13 residues. The CDR3 loop is CASSSRTSNTIYF. The CDR3 region has the DNA TGTGCCAGCAGCTCGAGGACATCTAACACCATATATTTT.

V is TRBV7-9 and J is TRBJ2-3, with D maybe TRBD2 (6 bases). V lost 6 bases, J lost 4 bases, and 20 bases lay in between. This CDR3 is 16 amino acids long. CDR1 and CDR2 from the germline V gene are SEHNR and FQNEAQ (reference sequence). CDR3 in amino acids: CASSFFTGAGADTQYF. The CDR3 DNA reads as TGTGCCAGCAGTTTCTTCACGGGAGCAGGCGCAGATACGCAGTATTTT.

The genes are TRBV28 and TRBJ2-5; D call uncertain. CDR3 length equals 12 residues. Trimming left V 6 bases short and J 6 bases short, with 11 bases between. Per the germline V gene, CDR1 is MDHEN and CDR2 is SYDVKM. The CDR3 DNA reads as TGTGCCAGCAGCTCGGGTCTGAAGACCCAGTACTTC. This sequence encodes CASSSGLKTQYF. The full variable domain, with the rest looked up from reference TRBV28 and TRBJ2-5, is DVKVTQSSRYLVKRTGEKVFLECVQDMDHENMFWYRQDPGLGLRLIYFSYDVKMKEKGDIPEGYSVSREKKERFSLILESASTNQTSMYLCASSSGLKTQYFGPGTRLLVL.

The chain is built from TRBV19 and TRBJ1-5; possibly TRBD1 for D (5 bases). The germline CDR1 and CDR2 sequences are LNHDA and SQIVND (reference sequence). The V end lost 4 bases, the J end lost 7 bases, and 23 bases lay between the germline ends. The CDR3 length is 17 residues. CDR3 sequence reads: CASSSGLGGLAGQPQHF. CDR3 nucleotide sequence: TGTGCCAGTAGTAGCGGGCTTGGGGGATTGGCGGGGCAGCCCCAGCATTTT.

The V call is TRBV29-1, the J call TRBJ2-5; D ambiguous. V lost 6 bases and J lost 5, with 7 bases in between. CDR1 is SQVTM, CDR2 ANQGSEA, per germline. This CDR3 spans 10 amino acids. CDR3 nucleotide sequence: TGCAGCGTCGCCGAGGAGACCCAGTACTTC. Its translation: CSVAEETQYF.

This clone occurred a few times. The chain joins TRBV19 to TRBJ2-7; 9 bases match TRBD1. Germline loops: CDR1 LNHDA, CDR2 SQIVND (reference sequence). V trimming: 3 bases; J trimming: 6 bases; junction bases outside the gene matches: 6. The CDR3 has 14 amino acids. The CDR3 loop is CASSINRGRAEQYF. The CDR3 region has the DNA TGTGCCAGTAGTATCAACAGGGGGCGTGCCGAGCAGTACTTC.

The V gene is TRBV6-1, the J gene TRBJ2-3; D unresolved. This CDR3 contains 12 residues. The V gene lost 8 bases and the J gene lost 3 bases, with 9 bases spanning the gap. The V gene's germline CDR1 is MNHNS and CDR2 SASEGT. CDR3 nucleotide sequence: TGTGCCAGCGGCGCGGAGACAGATACGCAGTATTTT. Translation: CASGAETDTQYF.

Only one count was recorded for this clone. The chain links TRBV10-3 to TRBJ2-7; 9 nucleotides match TRBD1. Trimming cost V 6 bases and J 4 bases; bases outside gene matches: 16. Germline-derived CDR1 and CDR2 are ENHRY and SYGVKD. The CDR3 runs 17 residues. The CDR3 DNA is TGTGCCATCAGGGGAGGACAGGGGACCCCCCGCGCGTACGAGCAGTACTTC. As protein: CAIRGGQGTPRAYEQYF.

This sequence joins TRBV7-6 and TRBJ2-7; 8 bases align to TRBD2. In germline, CDR1 is SGHVS, CDR2 FNYEAQ. CDR3 length: 15 residues. The V segment lost 4 bases and the J segment 5 bases; nucleotides outside the gene matches: 10. The CDR3 reads CASSWAGGATNEQYF. The CDR3 DNA follows: TGTGCCAGCAGCTGGGCCGGGGGGGCGACAAACGAGCAGTACTTC.